The 5 T cell receptor beta chains below were found in one sample sequenced in a study of cytomegalovirus exposure and HLA in healthy donors. Vbeta (60) and Jbeta (13) primers were used in the PCR. The protocol was immunoSEQ multiplex PCR, while the TCRdb copy is restricted to in-frame clones and leaves out a portion. This table has about 130,000 clones, about 10% appearing once. The material sequenced was PBMCs. The receptors were gathered from a young woman in good health and CMV-seropositive.

This chain joins TRBV6-5 and TRBJ1-5, with D possibly being TRBD1 (5 bases). Germline CDR1 MNHEY, CDR2 SVGAGI. Trimming left V 5 bases short and J 0 bases short, with 11 bases between. The CDR3 totals 15 residues. The CDR3 DNA is TGTGCCAGCAGTCAAACAGGCTATAGCAATCAGCCCCAGCATTTT. The encoded protein is CASSQTGYSNQPQHF.

This clone was recorded a few times. This chain uses TRBV11-2 with TRBJ2-7; weak D call: TRBD2 (6 bases). This CDR3 comprises 13 residues. Trimming left V 6 bases short and J 0 bases short, with 9 bases between. Germline CDR1 reads SGHAT; CDR2 reads FQNNGV. In DNA, the CDR3 is TGTGCCAGCAGTTCGGGAGACTCCTACGAGCAGTACTTC. Translating gives CASSSGDSYEQYF.

The CDR3 DNA follows: TGCGCCAGCAGCCGAGTGTCCCCCGCGGACTATGGCTACACCTTC. Translating it yields CASSRVSPADYGYTF. This sequence joins TRBV4-1 and TRBJ1-2; no firm D call. V gave up 4 bases and J gave up 3 bases, with 15 bases separating them. CDR1 and CDR2 from the germline V gene are MGHRA and YSYEKL. CDR3 length: 15 residues.

The chain recombines TRBV7-2 with TRBJ2-2; no firm D call. The CDR3 is 12 amino acids. Germline V CDR1 and CDR2: SGHTA, FQGNSA. V was pared by 4 bases and J by 7 bases, with 7 bases between. The CDR3 DNA is TGTGCCAGCAGCTCCCTCCTCGGGGAGCTGTTTTTT. It specifies CASSSLLGELFF.

The chain carries TRBV5-1 and TRBJ2-7, with D possibly being TRBD1 (5 bases). The CDR3 totals 13 residues. The germline V and J ends were trimmed by 0 bases and 6 bases, with 10 bases remaining between them. The germline V gene has CDR1 SGHRS and CDR2 YFSETQ. In nucleotides, the CDR3 is TGCGCCAGCAGCTTGGTAGTCACAGGCGAGCAGTACTTC. Translated: CASSLVVTGEQYF.